The 5 T cell receptor beta chains below were found in one sample sequenced in a study of T cell changes during pregnancy in multiple sclerosis (dated by TCRdb to the late 2010s). Receptors were amplified or captured by the immunoSEQ multiplex PCR assay. As stored in TCRdb, this immuneACCESS dataset retains in-frame rearrangements with V and J assigned. A fraction of the clones does not appear; measured against another copy, unresolved V genes explain less than half of the discrepancy, and the remainder lacks a known reason. This sample has 20,000 or so clones in its table, and approximately 90% of those were observed once. Of the sample, 5% to 6% falls within the top ten clones. The sequenced sample was CD8+ T cells from peripheral blood mononuclear cells, obtained in the second trimester of pregnancy. The receptors were gathered from a female donor in good health, enrolled as a control in a pregnancy study.

The table lists this clone with a few counts. V gene TRBV28 combines with J gene TRBJ2-1; D possibly corresponds to TRBD1 (6 bases). V gave up 3 bases and J gave up 7 bases, with 13 bases separating them. Germline V gene data show CDR1 as MDHEN and CDR2 as SYDVKM. The CDR3 consists of 14 residues. The DNA of the CDR3 is TGTGCCAGCAGTTTCCTTGGACAGACGAATGAGCAGTTCTTC. This encodes CASSFLGQTNEQFF.

V usage is TRBV19 and J usage is TRBJ2-2, with D possibly TRBD2 on 6 matching bases. There are 13 residues in the CDR3. V lost 11 bases and J 3 bases, leaving 13 bases between the germline ends. Germline V gene lookup returns CDR1 LNHDA and CDR2 SQIVND (reference sequence). The chain's CDR3 is CAGGNRDTGELFF. The DNA for the CDR3 is TGTGCCGGGGGGAATCGGGACACCGGGGAGCTGTTTTTT. The complete variable domain, with remaining parts taken from reference TRBV19 and TRBJ2-2, reads DGGITQSPKYLFRKEGQNVTLSCEQNLNHDAMYWYRQDPGQGLRLIYYSQIVNDFQKGDIAEGYSVSREKKESFPLTVTSAQKNPTAFYLCAGGNRDTGELFFGEGSRLTVL.

V usage is TRBV13 and J usage is TRBJ2-7, with a possible D match to TRBD1 (6 bases). Germline V gene sequence: CDR1 PRHDT, CDR2 FYEKMQ (reference sequence). V was trimmed by 1 base and J by 0 bases, leaving 13 bases between them. There are 16 residues in the CDR3. CDR3 region: CASSLEGGGGSYEQYF. DNA for the CDR3: TGTGCCAGCAGCTTAGAAGGTGGGGGCGGCTCCTACGAGCAGTACTTC.

V gene TRBV27 combines with J gene TRBJ1-2; D is perhaps TRBD1 (6 bases). The V gene lost 1 base and the J gene lost 3 bases, with 9 bases spanning the gap. The CDR3 sequence is 14 residues long. The V gene's germline CDR1 is MNHEY and CDR2 SMNVEV (reference sequence). Written as DNA, the CDR3 is TGTGCCAGCAGTTTATATCCAGGGGACTATGGCTACACCTTC. Its protein is CASSLYPGDYGYTF.

The chain joins TRBV7-9 to TRBJ2-5, with 11 bases fitting TRBD2. The junction had 4 bases not matched to a gene; V was cut back by 7 bases and J by 3 bases. This CDR3 region has 14 residues. CDR1 is SEHNR and CDR2 is FQNEAQ in the germline V gene (reference sequence). This CDR3 reads CASISGRAKETQYF. The CDR3, as DNA: TGTGCCAGCATTAGCGGGAGGGCGAAAGAGACCCAGTACTTC.